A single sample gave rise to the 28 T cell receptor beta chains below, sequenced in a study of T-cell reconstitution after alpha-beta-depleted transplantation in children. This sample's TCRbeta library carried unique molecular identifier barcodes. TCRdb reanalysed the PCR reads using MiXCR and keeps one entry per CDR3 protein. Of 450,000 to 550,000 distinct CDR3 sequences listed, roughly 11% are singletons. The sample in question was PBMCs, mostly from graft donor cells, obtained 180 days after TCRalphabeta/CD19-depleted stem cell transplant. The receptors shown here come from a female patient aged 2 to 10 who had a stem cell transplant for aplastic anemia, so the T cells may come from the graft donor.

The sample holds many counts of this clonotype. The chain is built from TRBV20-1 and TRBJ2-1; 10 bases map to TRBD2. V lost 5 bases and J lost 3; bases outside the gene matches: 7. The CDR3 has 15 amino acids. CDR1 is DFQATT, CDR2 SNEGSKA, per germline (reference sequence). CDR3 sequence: CSAGKPSGSYNEQFF. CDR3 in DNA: TGCAGTGCTGGCAAGCCTAGCGGGAGCTACAATGAGCAGTTCTTC.

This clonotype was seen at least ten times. The DNA of the CDR3 is TGCAGTGCTAGAGAGCTCGCAGATACGCAGTATTTT. It yields the protein CSARELADTQYF. V gene TRBV20-1 combines with J gene TRBJ2-3; D is undetermined. V was clipped by 0 bases and J by 4 bases, with 5 bases between them. In germline, CDR1 is DFQATT, CDR2 SNEGSKA (reference sequence). The CDR3 is 12 amino acids.

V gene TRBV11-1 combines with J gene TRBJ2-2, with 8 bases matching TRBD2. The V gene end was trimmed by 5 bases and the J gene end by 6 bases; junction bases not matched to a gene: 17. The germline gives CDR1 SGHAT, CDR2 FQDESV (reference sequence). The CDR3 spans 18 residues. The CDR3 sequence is CASSPRPTGGPSSGELFF. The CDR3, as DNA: TGTGCCAGCAGCCCCAGACCCACGGGAGGGCCTTCGTCCGGGGAGCTGTTTTTT.

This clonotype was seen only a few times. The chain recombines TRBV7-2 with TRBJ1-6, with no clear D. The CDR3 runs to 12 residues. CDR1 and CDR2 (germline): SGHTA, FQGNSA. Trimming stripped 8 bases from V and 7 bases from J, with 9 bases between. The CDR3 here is CASRRGNSPLHF. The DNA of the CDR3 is TGTGCCAGCCGGCGAGGGAATTCACCCCTCCACTTT.

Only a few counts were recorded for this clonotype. CDR3 residues: CASTVGQMNTEAFF. The CDR3 DNA reads TGTGCCAGCACCGTCGGACAGATGAACACTGAAGCTTTCTTT. The V call is TRBV7-2, the J call TRBJ1-1; the D gene is possibly TRBD1 (6 bases). Between the trimmed V and J ends, which lost 7 bases and 0 bases, there was a span of 12 bases. Germline CDR1 is SGHTA and CDR2 is FQGNSA. The CDR3 runs 14 residues.

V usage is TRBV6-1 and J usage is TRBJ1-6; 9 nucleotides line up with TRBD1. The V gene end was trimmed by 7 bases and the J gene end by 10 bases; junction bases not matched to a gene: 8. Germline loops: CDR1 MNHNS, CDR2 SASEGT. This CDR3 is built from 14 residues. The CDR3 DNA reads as TGTGCCAGCACCAAACAGGGGGCGAAGTCACCCCTCCACTTT. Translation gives CASTKQGAKSPLHF.

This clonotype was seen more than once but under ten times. The CDR3: CASSQDAANQPQHF. The CDR3 nucleotides read TGTGCCAGCAGCCAAGATGCGGCGAATCAGCCCCAGCATTTT. V gene TRBV3-1 combines with J gene TRBJ1-5; no reliable D call. The V gene's germline CDR1 is LGHDT and CDR2 YNNKEL (reference sequence). With 0 bases removed from V and 4 bases from J, the gap between germline ends came to 7 bases. The CDR3 length is 14 residues.

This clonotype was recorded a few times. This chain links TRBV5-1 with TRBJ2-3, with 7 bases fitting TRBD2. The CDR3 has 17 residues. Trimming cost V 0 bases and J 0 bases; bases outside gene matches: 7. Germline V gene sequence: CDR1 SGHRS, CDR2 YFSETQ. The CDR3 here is CASSLGGLAASTDTQYF. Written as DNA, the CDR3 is TGCGCCAGCAGCTTGGGAGGCCTAGCGGCTAGCACAGATACGCAGTATTTT.

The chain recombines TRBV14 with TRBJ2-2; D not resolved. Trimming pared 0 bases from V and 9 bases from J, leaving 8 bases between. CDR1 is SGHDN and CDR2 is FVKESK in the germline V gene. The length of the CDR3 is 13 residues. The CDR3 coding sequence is TGTGCCAGCAGCCAAGATCCTGGCCGGGAGCTGTTTTTT. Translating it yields CASSQDPGRELFF.

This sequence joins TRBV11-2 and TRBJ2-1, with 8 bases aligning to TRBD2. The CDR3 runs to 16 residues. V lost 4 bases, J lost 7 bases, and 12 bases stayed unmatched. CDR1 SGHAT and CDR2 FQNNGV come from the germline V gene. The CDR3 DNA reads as TGTGCCAGCAGCTCGGTGGACGGGAGGGCCCTAAATGAGCAGTTCTTC. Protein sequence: CASSSVDGRALNEQFF.

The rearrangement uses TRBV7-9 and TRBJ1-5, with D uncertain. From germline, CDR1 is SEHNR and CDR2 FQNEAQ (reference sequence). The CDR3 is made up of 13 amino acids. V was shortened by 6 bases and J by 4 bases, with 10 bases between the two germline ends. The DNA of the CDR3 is TGTGCCAGCAGGGGTGCGGCAAATCAGCCCCAGCATTTT. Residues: CASRGAANQPQHF.

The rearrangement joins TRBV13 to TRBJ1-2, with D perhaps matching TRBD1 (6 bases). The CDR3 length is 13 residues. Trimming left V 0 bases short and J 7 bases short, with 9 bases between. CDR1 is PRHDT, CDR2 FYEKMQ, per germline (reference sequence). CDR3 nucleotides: TGTGCCAGCAGCTTAGGCAGGGGAAGTGGCTACACCTTC. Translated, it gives CASSLGRGSGYTF.

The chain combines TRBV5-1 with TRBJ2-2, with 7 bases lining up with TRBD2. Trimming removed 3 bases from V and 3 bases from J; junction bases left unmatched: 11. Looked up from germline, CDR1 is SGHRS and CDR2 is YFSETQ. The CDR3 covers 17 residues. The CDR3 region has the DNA TGCGCCAGCAGCTCCCCCCCGGGAGGTGGTCACACCGGGGAGCTGTTTTTT. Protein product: CASSSPPGGGHTGELFF.

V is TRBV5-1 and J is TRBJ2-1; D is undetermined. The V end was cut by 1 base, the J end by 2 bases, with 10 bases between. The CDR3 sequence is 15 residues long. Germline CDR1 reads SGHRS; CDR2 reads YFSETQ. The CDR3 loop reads CASSLYAPAYNEQFF. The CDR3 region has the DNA TGCGCCAGCAGCTTGTACGCGCCGGCCTACAATGAGCAGTTCTTC.

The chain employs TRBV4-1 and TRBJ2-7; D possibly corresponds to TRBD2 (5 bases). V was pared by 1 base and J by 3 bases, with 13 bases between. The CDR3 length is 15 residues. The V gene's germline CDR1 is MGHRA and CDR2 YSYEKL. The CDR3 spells CASSQGGLTNYEQYV. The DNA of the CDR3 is TGCGCCAGCAGCCAAGGAGGACTGACTAACTACGAGCAGTACGTC.

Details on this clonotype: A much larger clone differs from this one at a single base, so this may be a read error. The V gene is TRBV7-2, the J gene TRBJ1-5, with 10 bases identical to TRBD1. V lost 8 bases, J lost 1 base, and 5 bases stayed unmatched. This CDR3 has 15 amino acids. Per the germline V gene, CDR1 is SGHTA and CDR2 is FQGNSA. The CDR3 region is CASGRTGGSNQPQHF. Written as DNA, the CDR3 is TGTGCCAGCGGCCGGACAGGGGGAAGCAATCAGCCCCAGCATTTT.

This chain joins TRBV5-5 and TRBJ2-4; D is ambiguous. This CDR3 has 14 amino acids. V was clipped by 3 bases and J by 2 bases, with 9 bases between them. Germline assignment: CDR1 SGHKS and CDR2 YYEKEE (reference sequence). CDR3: CASSYLPPKNIQYF. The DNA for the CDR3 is TGTGCCAGCAGCTATCTCCCACCCAAAAACATTCAGTACTTC. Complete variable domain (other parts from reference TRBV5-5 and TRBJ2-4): DAGVTQSPTHLIKTRGQQVTLRCSPISGHKSVSWYQQVLGQGPQFIFQYYEKEERGRGNFPDRFSARQFPNYSSELNVNALLLGDSALYLCASSYLPPKNIQYFGAGTRLSVL.

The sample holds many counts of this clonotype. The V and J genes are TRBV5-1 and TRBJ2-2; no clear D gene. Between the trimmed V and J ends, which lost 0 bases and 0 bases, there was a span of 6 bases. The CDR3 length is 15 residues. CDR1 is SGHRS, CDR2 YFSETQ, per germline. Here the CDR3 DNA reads TGCGCCAGCAGCTTGGGCGCAGCGAACACCGGGGAGCTGTTTTTT. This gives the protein CASSLGAANTGELFF.

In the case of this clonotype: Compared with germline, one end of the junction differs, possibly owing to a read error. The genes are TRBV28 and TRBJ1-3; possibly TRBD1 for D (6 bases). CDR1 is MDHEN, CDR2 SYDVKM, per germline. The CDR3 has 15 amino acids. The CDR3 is CASTPTGYSGNTVYF. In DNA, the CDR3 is TGTGCCAGCACTCCGACAGGCTACTCTGGAAACACCGTATATTTT.

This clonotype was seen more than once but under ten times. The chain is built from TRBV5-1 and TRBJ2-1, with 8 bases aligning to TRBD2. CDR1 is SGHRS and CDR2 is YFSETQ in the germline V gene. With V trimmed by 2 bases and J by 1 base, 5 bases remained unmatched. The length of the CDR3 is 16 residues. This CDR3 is CASSFGAGGSYNEQFF. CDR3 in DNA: TGCGCCAGCAGCTTCGGGGCGGGGGGTTCCTACAATGAGCAGTTCTTC.

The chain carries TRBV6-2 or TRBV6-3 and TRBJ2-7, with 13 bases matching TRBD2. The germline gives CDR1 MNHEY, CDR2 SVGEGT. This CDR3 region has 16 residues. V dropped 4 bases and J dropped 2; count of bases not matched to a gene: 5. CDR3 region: CASSSKGLAGTYEQYV. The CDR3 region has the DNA TGTGCCAGCAGTTCGAAGGGACTAGCGGGAACCTACGAGCAGTACGTC.

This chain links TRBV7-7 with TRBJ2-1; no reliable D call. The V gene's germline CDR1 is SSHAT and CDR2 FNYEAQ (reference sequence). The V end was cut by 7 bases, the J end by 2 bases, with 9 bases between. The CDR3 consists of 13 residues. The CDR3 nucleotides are TGTGCCAGCATAGCAGTAGCCTACAATGAGCAGTTCTTC. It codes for CASIAVAYNEQFF.

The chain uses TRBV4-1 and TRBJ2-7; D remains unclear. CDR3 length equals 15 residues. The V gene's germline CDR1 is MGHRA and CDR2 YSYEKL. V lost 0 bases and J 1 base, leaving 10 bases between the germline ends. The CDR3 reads CASSQDHFESYEQYV. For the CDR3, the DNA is TGCGCCAGCAGCCAAGACCACTTTGAGTCCTACGAGCAGTACGTC.

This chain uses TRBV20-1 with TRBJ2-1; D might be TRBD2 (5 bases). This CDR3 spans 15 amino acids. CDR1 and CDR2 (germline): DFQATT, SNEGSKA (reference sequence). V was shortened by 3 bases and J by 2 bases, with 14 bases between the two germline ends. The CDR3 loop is CSASVSGKTYNEQFF. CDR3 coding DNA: TGCAGTGCTAGCGTAAGCGGAAAGACCTACAATGAGCAGTTCTTC.

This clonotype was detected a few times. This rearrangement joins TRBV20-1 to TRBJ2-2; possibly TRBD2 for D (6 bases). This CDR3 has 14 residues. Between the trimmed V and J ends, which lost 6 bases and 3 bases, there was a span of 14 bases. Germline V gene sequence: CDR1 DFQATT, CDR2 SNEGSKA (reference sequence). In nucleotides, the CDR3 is TGCAGTGCCTCCGACGGAGGGTACACCGGGGAGCTGTTTTTT. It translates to CSASDGGYTGELFF.

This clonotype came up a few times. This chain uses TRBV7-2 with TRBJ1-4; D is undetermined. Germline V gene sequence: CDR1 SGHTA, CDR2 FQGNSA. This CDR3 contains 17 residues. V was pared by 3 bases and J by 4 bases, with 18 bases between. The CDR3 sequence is CASSFLGSTGVNEKLFF. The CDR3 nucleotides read TGTGCCAGCAGCTTTCTTGGCAGCACCGGGGTTAATGAAAAACTGTTTTTT.

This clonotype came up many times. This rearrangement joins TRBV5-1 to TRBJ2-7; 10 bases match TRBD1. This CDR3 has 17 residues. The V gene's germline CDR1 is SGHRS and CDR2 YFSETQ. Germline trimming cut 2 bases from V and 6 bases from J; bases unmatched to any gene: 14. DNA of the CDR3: TGCGCCAGCAGCTTCTTCCCGGGGGGACAGGGGTCGGTCGAGCAGTACTTC. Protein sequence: CASSFFPGGQGSVEQYF.

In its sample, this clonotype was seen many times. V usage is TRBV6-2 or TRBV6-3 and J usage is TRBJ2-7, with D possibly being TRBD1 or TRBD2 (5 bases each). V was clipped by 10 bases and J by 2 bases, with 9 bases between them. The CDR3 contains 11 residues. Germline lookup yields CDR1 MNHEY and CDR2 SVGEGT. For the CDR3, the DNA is TGTGCCACCCGAGGGGCCTACGAGCAGTACGTC. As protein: CATRGAYEQYV.